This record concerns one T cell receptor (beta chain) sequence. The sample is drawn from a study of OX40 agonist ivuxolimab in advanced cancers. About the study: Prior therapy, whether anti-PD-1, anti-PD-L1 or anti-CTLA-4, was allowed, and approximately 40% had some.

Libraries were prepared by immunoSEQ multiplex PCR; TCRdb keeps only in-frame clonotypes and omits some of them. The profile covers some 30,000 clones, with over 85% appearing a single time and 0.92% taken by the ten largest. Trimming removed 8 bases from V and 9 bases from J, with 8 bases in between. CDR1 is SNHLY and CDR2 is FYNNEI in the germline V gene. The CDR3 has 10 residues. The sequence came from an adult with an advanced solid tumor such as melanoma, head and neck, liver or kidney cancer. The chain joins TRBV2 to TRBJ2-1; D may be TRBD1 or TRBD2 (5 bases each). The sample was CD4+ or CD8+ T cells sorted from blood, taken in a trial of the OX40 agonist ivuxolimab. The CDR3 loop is CASSRGEQFF. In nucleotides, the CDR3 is TGTGCCAGCTCGAGGGGTGAGCAGTTCTTC. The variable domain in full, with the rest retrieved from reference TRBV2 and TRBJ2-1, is EPEVTQTPSHQVTQMGQEVILRCVPISNHLYFYWYRQILGQKVEFLVSFYNNEISEKSEIFDDQFSVERPDGSNFTLKIRSTKLEDSAMYFCASSRGEQFFGPGTRLTVL.